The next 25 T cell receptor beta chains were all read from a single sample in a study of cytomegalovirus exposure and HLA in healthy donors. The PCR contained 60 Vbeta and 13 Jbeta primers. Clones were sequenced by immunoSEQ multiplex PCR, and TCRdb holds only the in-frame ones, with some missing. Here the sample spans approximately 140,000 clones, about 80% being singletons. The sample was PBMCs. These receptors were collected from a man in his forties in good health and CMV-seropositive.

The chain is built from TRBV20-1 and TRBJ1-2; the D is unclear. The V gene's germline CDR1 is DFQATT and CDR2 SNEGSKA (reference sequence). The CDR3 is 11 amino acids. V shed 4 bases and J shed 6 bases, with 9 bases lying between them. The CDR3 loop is CSATYGDGYTF. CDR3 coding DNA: TGCAGTGCTACCTACGGGGATGGCTACACCTTC.

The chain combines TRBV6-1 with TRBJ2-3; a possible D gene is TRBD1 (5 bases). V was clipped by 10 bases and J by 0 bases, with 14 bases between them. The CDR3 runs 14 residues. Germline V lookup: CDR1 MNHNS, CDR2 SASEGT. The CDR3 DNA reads TGTGCCACTCAGGGCCCCGGGAGCACAGATACGCAGTATTTT. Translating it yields CATQGPGSTDTQYF.

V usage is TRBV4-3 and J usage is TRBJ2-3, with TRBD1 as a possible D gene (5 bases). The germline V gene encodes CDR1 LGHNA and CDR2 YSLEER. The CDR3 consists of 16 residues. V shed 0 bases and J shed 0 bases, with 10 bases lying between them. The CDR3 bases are TGCGCCAGCAGCCAAGACAGGGTTTCTAGCACAGATACGCAGTATTTT. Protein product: CASSQDRVSSTDTQYF.

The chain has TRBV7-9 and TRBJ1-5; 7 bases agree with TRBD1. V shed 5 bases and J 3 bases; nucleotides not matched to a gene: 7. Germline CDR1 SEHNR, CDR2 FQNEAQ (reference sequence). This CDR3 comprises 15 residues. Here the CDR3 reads CASSQGVNDNQPQHF. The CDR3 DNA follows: TGTGCCAGCAGCCAGGGGGTTAATGACAATCAGCCCCAGCATTTT.

CDR3 region: CSVGQGNTEAFF. CDR3 bases: TGCAGCGTTGGACAGGGGAACACTGAAGCTTTCTTT. V usage is TRBV29-1 and J usage is TRBJ1-1, with 7 bases fitting TRBD1. This CDR3 contains 12 residues. The J segment lost 1 base and the V segment lost 4 bases, leaving 0 bases of the junction unmatched. Germline V gene sequence: CDR1 SQVTM, CDR2 ANQGSEA.

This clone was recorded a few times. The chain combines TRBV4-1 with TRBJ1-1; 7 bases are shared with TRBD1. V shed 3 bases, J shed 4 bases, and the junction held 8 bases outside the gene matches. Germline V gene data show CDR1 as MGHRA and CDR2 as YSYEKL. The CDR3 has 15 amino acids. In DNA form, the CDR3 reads TGCGCCAGCAGCCAGTCATCGACAGGGCGCACTGAAGCTTTCTTT. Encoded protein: CASSQSSTGRTEAFF.

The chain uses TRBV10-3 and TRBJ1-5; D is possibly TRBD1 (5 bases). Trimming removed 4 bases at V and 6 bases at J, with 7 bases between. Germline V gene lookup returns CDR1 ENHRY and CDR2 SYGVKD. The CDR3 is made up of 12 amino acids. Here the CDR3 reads CAISATGQPQHF. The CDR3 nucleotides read TGTGCCATCAGTGCAACAGGTCAGCCCCAGCATTTT.

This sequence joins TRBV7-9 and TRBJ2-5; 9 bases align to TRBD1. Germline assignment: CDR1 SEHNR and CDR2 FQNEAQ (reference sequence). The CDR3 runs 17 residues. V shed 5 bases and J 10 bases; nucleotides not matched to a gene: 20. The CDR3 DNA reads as TGTGCCAGCAGCGCGGCACAGGGGGCCGTACTCCCAAGACGCCAGTACTTC. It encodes CASSAAQGAVLPRRQYF.

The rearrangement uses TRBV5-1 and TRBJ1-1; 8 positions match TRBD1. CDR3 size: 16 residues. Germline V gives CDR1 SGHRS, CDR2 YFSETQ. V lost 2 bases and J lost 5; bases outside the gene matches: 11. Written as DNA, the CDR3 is TGCGCCAGCAGCTTAAACCTAGGACAGGGCGAAACTGAAGCTTTCTTT. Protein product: CASSLNLGQGETEAFF.

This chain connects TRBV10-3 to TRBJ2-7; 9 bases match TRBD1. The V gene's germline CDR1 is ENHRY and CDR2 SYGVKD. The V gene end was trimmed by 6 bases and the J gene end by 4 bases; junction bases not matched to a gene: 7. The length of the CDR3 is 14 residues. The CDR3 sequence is CAISPGQGEYEQYF. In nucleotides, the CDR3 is TGTGCCATCAGCCCGGGACAGGGTGAATACGAGCAGTACTTC.

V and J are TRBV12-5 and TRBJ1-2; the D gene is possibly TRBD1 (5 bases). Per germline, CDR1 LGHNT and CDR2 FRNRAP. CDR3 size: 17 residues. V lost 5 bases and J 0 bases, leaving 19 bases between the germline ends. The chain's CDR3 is CASGVRLGQRTNYGYTF. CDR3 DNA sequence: TGTGCTAGTGGTGTGAGACTCGGACAACGCACTAACTATGGCTACACCTTC.

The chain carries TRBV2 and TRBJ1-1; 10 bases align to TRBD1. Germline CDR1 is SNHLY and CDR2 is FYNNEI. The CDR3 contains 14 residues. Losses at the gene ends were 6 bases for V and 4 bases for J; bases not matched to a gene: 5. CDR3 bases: TGTGCCAGCAGCGCGACAGGGGGCATCACTGAAGCTTTCTTT. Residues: CASSATGGITEAFF.

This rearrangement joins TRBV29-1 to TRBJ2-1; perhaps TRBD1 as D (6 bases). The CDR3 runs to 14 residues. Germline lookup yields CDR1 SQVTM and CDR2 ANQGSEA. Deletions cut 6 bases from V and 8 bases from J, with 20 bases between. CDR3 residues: CSVQLGAGVDEQFF. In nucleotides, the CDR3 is TGCAGCGTCCAACTGGGGGCAGGGGTGGATGAGCAGTTCTTC.

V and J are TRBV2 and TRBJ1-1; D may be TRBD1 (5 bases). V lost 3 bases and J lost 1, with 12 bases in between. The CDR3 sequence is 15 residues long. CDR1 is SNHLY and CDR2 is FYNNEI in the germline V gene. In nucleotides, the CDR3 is TGTGCCAGCAGTGATCTGGGACTGAAGAACACTGAAGCTTTCTTT. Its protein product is CASSDLGLKNTEAFF.

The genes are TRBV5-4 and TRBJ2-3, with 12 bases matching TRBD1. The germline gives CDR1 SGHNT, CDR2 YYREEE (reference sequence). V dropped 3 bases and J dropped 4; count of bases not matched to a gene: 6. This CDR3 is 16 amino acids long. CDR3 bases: TGTGCCAGCAGCTGGATGGGGACAGGGGGCGCAGATACGCAGTATTTT. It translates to CASSWMGTGGADTQYF.

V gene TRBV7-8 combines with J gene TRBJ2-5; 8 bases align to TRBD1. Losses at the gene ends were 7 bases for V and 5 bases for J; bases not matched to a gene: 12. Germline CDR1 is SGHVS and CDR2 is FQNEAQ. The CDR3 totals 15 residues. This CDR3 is CASKEGQGARETQYF. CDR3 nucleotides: TGTGCCAGCAAGGAGGGGCAGGGGGCGCGGGAGACCCAGTACTTC. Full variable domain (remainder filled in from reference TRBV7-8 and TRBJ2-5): GAGVSQSPRYKVAKRGQDVALRCDPISGHVSLFWYQQALGQGPEFLTYFQNEAQLDKSGLPSDRFFAERPEGSVSTLKIQRTQQEDSAVYLCASKEGQGARETQYFGPGTRLLVL.

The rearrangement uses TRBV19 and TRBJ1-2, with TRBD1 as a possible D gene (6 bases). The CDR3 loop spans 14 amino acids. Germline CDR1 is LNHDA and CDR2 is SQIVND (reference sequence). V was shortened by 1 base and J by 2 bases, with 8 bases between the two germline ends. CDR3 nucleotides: TGTGCCAGTAGTATAGTAGGGACAAACTATGGCTACACCTTC. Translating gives CASSIVGTNYGYTF.

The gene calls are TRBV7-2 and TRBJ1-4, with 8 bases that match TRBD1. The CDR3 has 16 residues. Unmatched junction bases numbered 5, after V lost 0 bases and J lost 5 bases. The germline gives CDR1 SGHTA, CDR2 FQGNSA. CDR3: CASSLAKGTGNEKLFF. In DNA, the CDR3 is TGTGCCAGCAGCTTAGCGAAAGGGACAGGAAATGAAAAACTGTTTTTT.

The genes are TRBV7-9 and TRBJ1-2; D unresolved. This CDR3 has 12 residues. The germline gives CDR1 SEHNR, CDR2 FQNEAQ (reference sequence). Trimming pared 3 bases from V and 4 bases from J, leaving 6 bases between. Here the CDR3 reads CASSLEGYGYTF. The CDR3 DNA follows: TGTGCCAGCAGCTTGGAGGGCTATGGCTACACCTTC.

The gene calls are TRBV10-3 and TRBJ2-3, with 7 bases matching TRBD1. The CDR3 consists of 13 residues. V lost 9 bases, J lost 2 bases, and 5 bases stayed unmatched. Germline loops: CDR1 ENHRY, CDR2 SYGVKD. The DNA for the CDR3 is TGTGCCATAGGGACAGAGAACACAGATACGCAGTATTTT. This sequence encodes CAIGTENTDTQYF.

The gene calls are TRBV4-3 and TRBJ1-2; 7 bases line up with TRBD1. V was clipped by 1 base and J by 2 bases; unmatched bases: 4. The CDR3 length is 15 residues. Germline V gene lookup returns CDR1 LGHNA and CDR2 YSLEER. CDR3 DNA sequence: TGCGCCAGCAGCCAAGCCGCGACAGGGAACTATGGCTACACCTTC. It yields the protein CASSQAATGNYGYTF.

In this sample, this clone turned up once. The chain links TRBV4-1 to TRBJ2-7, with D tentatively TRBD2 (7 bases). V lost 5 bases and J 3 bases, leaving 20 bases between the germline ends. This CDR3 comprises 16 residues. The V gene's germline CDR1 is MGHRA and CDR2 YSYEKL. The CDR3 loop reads CASSSTGGATHYEQYF. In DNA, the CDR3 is TGCGCCAGCAGCAGCACGGGGGGCGCGACCCACTACGAGCAGTACTTC.

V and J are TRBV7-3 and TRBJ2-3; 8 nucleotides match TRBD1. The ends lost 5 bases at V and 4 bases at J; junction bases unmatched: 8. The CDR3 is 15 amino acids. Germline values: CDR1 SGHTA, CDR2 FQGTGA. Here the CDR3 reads CASSATGGEADTQYF. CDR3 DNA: TGTGCCAGCAGCGCCACAGGGGGAGAGGCAGATACGCAGTATTTT.

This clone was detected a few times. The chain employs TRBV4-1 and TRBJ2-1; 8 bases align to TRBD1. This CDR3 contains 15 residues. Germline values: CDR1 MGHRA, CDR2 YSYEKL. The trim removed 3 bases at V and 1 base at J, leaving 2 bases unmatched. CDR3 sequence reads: CASSQDRASYNEQFF. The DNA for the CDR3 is TGCGCCAGCAGCCAGGACAGGGCTTCCTACAATGAGCAGTTCTTC.

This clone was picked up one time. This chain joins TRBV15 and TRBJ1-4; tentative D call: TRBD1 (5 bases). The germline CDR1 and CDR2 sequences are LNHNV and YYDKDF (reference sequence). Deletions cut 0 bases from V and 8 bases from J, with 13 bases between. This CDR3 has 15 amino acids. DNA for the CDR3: TGTGCCACCAGCAGAGATTGGGGGGGACTCGAAAAACTGTTTTTT. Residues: CATSRDWGGLEKLFF.